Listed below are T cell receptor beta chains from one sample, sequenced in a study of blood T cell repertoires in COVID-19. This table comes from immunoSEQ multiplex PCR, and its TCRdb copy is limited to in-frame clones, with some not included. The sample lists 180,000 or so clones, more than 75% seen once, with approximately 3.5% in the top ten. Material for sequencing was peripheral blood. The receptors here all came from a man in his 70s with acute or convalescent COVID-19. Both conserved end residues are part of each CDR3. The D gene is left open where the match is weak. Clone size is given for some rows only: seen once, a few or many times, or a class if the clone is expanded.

CASSQDSGRDTDTQYF,TGCGCCAGCAGCCAAGATTCGGGGAGGGACACAGATACGCAGTATTTT,TRBJ2-3,TRBV4-3,-,TRBD2
CASSLRLAGDGNEQFF,TGTGCCAGCAGCCTACGACTAGCGGGAGATGGCAATGAGCAGTTCTTC,TRBJ2-1,TRBV11-3,-,TRBD2
CASSLRSGGVGIQYF,TGCGCCAGCAGCTTACGGTCTGGGGGGGTCGGCATTCAGTACTTC,TRBJ2-4,TRBV5-1,-,TRBD2
CASSSPSGLTEAFF,TGTGCCAGCAGTTCCCCGTCAGGCCTTACTGAAGCTTTCTTT,TRBJ1-1,TRBV6-5,few,-
CASSLQTGVEQYF,TGTGCCAGCAGCCTCCAGACGGGTGTCGAGCAGTACTTC,TRBJ2-7,TRBV6-6,-,-
CASSLDLAGRRGYTF,TGTGCCAGCAGCTTGGACCTAGCGGGCCGGCGAGGCTACACCTTC,TRBJ1-2,TRBV5-6,-,-
CASSSGTGLTGELFF,TGTGCCAGCAGCTCCGGGACAGGGCTCACCGGGGAGCTGTTTTTT,TRBJ2-2,TRBV5-8,few,TRBD1
CASSVQGWTEAFF,TGTGCCAGCAGCGTACAGGGATGGACTGAAGCTTTCTTT,TRBJ1-1,TRBV7-9,-,-
CASNNPGQGETEAFF,TGTGCCAGTAATAATCCGGGACAGGGGGAGACTGAAGCTTTCTTT,TRBJ1-1,TRBV19,once,TRBD1
CASSFLSTVSDTQYF,TGTGCCAGCAGCTTTCTCTCTACAGTCTCAGATACGCAGTATTTT,TRBJ2-3,TRBV7-2,-,-
CASRPGGTNTGELFF,TGCGCCAGCAGGCCAGGGGGAACGAACACCGGGGAGCTGTTTTTT,TRBJ2-2,TRBV4-3,-,TRBD1
CASRVQGDGELFF,TGCGCCAGCAGGGTACAGGGGGACGGGGAGCTGTTTTTT,TRBJ2-2,TRBV5-1,once,TRBD1
CASSKRREGLNEQFF,TGTGCCAGCAGCAAACGCCGGGAGGGACTCAATGAGCAGTTCTTC,TRBJ2-1,TRBV5-4,once,TRBD2
CASSSRGQTSTDTQYF,TGTGCCAGCAGCTCTCGGGGACAGACTAGCACAGATACGCAGTATTTT,TRBJ2-3,TRBV7-9,-,TRBD1
CASSGTWGASGNF,TGTGCCAGCAGCGGAACGTGGGGGGCTAGCGGGAATTTT,TRBJ2-3,TRBV5-6,-,TRBD2
CASGDSLAGRDTQYF,TGTGCTAGTGGGGACTCACTAGCGGGTAGGGATACGCAGTATTTT,TRBJ2-3,TRBV12-5,-,TRBD2
CASSLRGAVAVYEQYF,TGTGCCAGCAGCTTAAGAGGTGCGGTTGCGGTCTACGAGCAGTACTTC,TRBJ2-7,TRBV7-8,once,-
CASSTNTGAGLYNEQFF,TGTGCCAGCAGTACTAACACCGGTGCGGGGTTGTACAATGAGCAGTTCTTC,TRBJ2-1,TRBV5-5,-,-
CAISARQGYEQYF,TGTGCCATCAGCGCACGACAGGGTTACGAGCAGTACTTC,TRBJ2-7,TRBV10-3,-,TRBD1
CASSQDRQFRDTQYF,TGCGCCAGCAGCCAAGATCGGCAGTTCAGGGATACGCAGTATTTT,TRBJ2-3,TRBV4-3,-,-
CASSLYRALGGNTIYF,TGTGCCAGCAGTTTATACAGGGCTTTGGGTGGAAACACCATATATTTT,TRBJ1-3,TRBV28,-,-
CASSTGQGYGYTF,TGTGCCAGCAGCACCGGACAGGGATATGGCTACACCTTC,TRBJ1-2,TRBV7-3,-,TRBD1
CAIRGGETEAFF,TGTGCCATCAGAGGGGGCGAAACTGAAGCTTTCTTT,TRBJ1-1,TRBV10-3,-,TRBD1
CASSLLGGAQETQYF,TGCGCCAGCAGCTTGCTTGGGGGGGCCCAAGAGACCCAGTACTTC,TRBJ2-5,TRBV5-1,-,-
CASSERPRGETQYF,TGTGCCAGCAGTGAGCGTCCCCGGGGGGAGACCCAGTACTTC,TRBJ2-5,TRBV6-1,-,-
CASSLRGNTEAFF,TGTGCCAGTAGCTTACGAGGAAACACTGAAGCTTTCTTT,TRBJ1-1,TRBV19,-,-
CASSLALTSSRLEYF,TGTGCCAGCAGTTTAGCCCTCACTAGCTCCAGATTGGAGTACTTC,TRBJ2-7,TRBV27,once,-
CASSHQGGEQYF,TGTGCCAGCAGTCACCAGGGGGGAGAGCAGTACTTC,TRBJ2-7,TRBV6-1,-,-
CASRRGTGGSPLHF,TGCGCCAGCAGACGAGGGACAGGGGGCTCACCCCTCCACTTT,TRBJ1-6,TRBV5-1,-,TRBD1
CASSRGLAGQSSYEQYF,TGCGCCAGCAGCCGGGGACTAGCGGGGCAGAGCTCCTACGAGCAGTACTTC,TRBJ2-7,TRBV4-3,-,TRBD2
CASSLAGKETQYF,TGCGCCAGCAGCTTGGCAGGGAAAGAGACCCAGTACTTC,TRBJ2-5,TRBV5-1,-,-
CASSLSHSGGTDTQYF,TGTGCCAGCAGCCTAAGCCACTCGGGGGGAACAGATACGCAGTATTTT,TRBJ2-3,TRBV3-1/TRBV3-2,-,TRBD2
CASSYGTAFQETQYF,TGCGCCAGCAGCTACGGGACTGCTTTCCAAGAGACCCAGTACTTC,TRBJ2-5,TRBV5-1,-,-
CSASPRTGVNYGYTF,TGCAGTGCTAGTCCCAGAACAGGGGTTAACTATGGCTACACCTTC,TRBJ1-2,TRBV20-1,-,TRBD1
CASSPPGQGVNEQFF,TGTGCCAGCAGCCCTCCGGGACAGGGTGTTAATGAGCAGTTCTTC,TRBJ2-1,TRBV7-9,-,TRBD1
CASSFWGPGEQYF,TGTGCCAGCAGCTTTTGGGGGCCGGGCGAGCAGTACTTC,TRBJ2-7,TRBV7-2,-,-
CASSLRGNYGYTF,TGTGCCAGCAGCTTGAGGGGCAACTATGGCTACACCTTC,TRBJ1-2,TRBV5-4,-,-
CASSLAGNSGNTIYF,TGCGCCAGCAGCTTGGCCGGGAACTCTGGAAACACCATATATTTT,TRBJ1-3,TRBV5-1,-,-
CASSLYSFNYGYTF,TGTGCCAGCAGTTTATATAGTTTTAACTATGGCTACACCTTC,TRBJ1-2,TRBV28,-,-
CASSGGPWTVESPLHF,TGTGCCAGCAGTGGGGGTCCTTGGACAGTGGAGTCACCCCTCCACTTT,TRBJ1-6,TRBV6-1,-,-
CASSDKRTSTDTQYF,TGTGCCAGCAGTGATAAGCGGACTAGCACAGATACGCAGTATTTT,TRBJ2-3,TRBV6-4,-,-
CASSSSSYNEQFF,TGCGCCAGCAGCTCCTCGTCCTACAATGAGCAGTTCTTC,TRBJ2-1,TRBV5-1,-,-
CASSFFGGNDSPLHF,TGCGCCAGCAGCTTTTTCGGAGGGAACGATTCACCCCTCCACTTT,TRBJ1-6,TRBV5-1,-,-
CASSPLGSETQYF,TGTGCCAGCAGCCCCCTAGGTTCAGAGACCCAGTACTTC,TRBJ2-5,TRBV6-5,once,-
CASSPGWLAGVKNTGELFF,TGTGCCAGCAGCCCGGGATGGCTAGCGGGAGTAAAGAACACCGGGGAGCTGTTTTTT,TRBJ2-2,TRBV11-3,-,TRBD2
CASSHDGGITPISPLHF,TGTGCCAGCAGCCATGACGGGGGGATTACTCCTATTTCACCCCTCCACTTT,TRBJ1-6,TRBV3-1/TRBV3-2,-,-
CASERSRTGRATEAFF,TGTGCCAGTGAGAGGTCCCGGACAGGGAGAGCCACTGAAGCTTTCTTT,TRBJ1-1,TRBV11-2,few,TRBD1
CASSGGNSYEQYF,TGTGCCAGCAGTGGAGGTAACTCCTACGAGCAGTACTTC,TRBJ2-7,TRBV25-1,-,-
CASSGTGAKRAEAFF,TGTGCCAGCAGCGGCACAGGGGCTAAGAGAGCTGAAGCTTTCTTT,TRBJ1-1,TRBV5-4,-,TRBD1
CAGGVAGGLYEQYF,TGTGCCGGCGGGGTAGCGGGAGGTCTCTACGAGCAGTACTTC,TRBJ2-7,TRBV24-1,-,TRBD2
CASSPGGTGGRNQYF,TGTGCCAGCTCACCGGGAGGGACAGGGGGCCGGAATCAGTACTTC,TRBJ2-4,TRBV18,-,TRBD1
CASSSGLAGPFGDTQYF,TGTGCCAGCAGTTCTGGACTAGCGGGACCCTTTGGGGATACGCAGTATTTT,TRBJ2-3,TRBV2,once,TRBD2
CATSRPQGGRTDTQYF,TGTGCCACCAGCAGACCCCAGGGAGGGAGGACAGATACGCAGTATTTT,TRBJ2-3,TRBV15,-,TRBD2
CASSAPRLDTQYF,TGTGCCAGCAGCGCCCCCCGGTTAGATACGCAGTATTTT,TRBJ2-3,TRBV7-9,-,-
CASSWAGTAGNYGYTF,TGTGCCAGCAGTTGGGCTGGGACAGCCGGGAACTATGGCTACACCTTC,TRBJ1-2,TRBV6-5,once,TRBD1
CASSRGASSYNEQFF,TGTGCCAGCAGCCGCGGAGCCAGCTCCTACAATGAGCAGTTCTTC,TRBJ2-1,TRBV7-3,-,-
CASSRLAGQFSSYNEQFF,TGTGCCAGCAGCCGACTAGCGGGTCAATTCAGCTCCTACAATGAGCAGTTCTTC,TRBJ2-1,TRBV27,-,TRBD2
CASSEWATEAFF,TGTGCCAGCAGTGAGTGGGCCACTGAAGCTTTCTTT,TRBJ1-1,TRBV2,-,-
CASSRLAGAAYGYTF,TGTGCCAGCAGCAGACTGGCAGGGGCTGCCTATGGCTACACCTTC,TRBJ1-2,TRBV13,-,-